The source of this T cell receptor (beta chain) is a study of blood T cell repertoires in COVID-19. Measured with immunoSEQ multiplex PCR; TCRdb has only the in-frame clones, and not every one. This table holds roughly 140,000 clones, approximately 80% found once. This CDR3 region has 13 residues. The V gene's germline CDR1 is SQVTM and CDR2 ANQGSEA. V lost 3 bases to trimming and J lost 2 bases, with 10 bases between them. It was within 2 weeks before study entry that exposed participants met a COVID-19 case. The receptor's source is a woman under 30 who had been exposed to COVID-19. Sequenced sample: PBMCs or T cells enriched from blood (not recorded which). This chain joins TRBV29-1 and TRBJ2-5; TRBD2 might be the D (7 bases). The CDR3 DNA reads TGCAGCGTTGAGGGGGGGCAGCAAGAGACCCAGTACTTC. Translated: CSVEGGQQETQYF.